The 8 T cell receptor beta chains in this list originate from one sample, sequenced in a study of CD8 T cells in ankylosing spondylitis. TCRdb reprocessed the 5' RACE reads with MiXCR, giving one entry per CDR3 protein. This sample carries roughly 250,000 distinct CDR3 sequences, roughly 8.6% of them seen once, and the ten largest clones take about 6.5%. Sequencing was carried out using blood, either unsorted or a sorted T cell fraction (not recorded which). Receptors originate from a male donor with ankylosing spondylitis or in good health (not recorded which).

This clonotype was counted only a few times. The V call is TRBV5-1, the J call TRBJ2-1; 8 bases are a match to TRBD2. V shed 4 bases, J shed 9 bases, and the junction held 15 bases outside the gene matches. This CDR3 has 16 residues. Germline V lookup: CDR1 SGHRS, CDR2 YFSETQ. The DNA of the CDR3 is TGCGCCAGCAGCCCCTTAGCGGGGAGCCCGCCCGGTGAGCAGTTCTTC. It is translated as CASSPLAGSPPGEQFF.

This clonotype was seen repeatedly, ten times or more. The rearrangement uses TRBV20-1 and TRBJ2-4; D is ambiguous. Germline V lookup: CDR1 DFQATT, CDR2 SNEGSKA (reference sequence). The CDR3 loop spans 12 amino acids. The germline V and J ends were trimmed by 3 bases and 13 bases, with 16 bases remaining between them. The CDR3 DNA reads TGCAGTGCTAGGCCCCAAGCCCCGGAACAGTACTTC. This sequence encodes CSARPQAPEQYF.

This clonotype has a count of ten or more. The chain has TRBV5-1 and TRBJ2-2; TRBD1 is a possible D gene (6 bases). The CDR3 spans 14 residues. V was pared by 4 bases and J by 4 bases, with 11 bases between. Germline loops: CDR1 SGHRS, CDR2 YFSETQ. The chain's CDR3 is CASSQGHPTGELFF. The CDR3 DNA follows: TGCGCCAGCAGCCAGGGACACCCCACCGGGGAGCTGTTTTTT.

This clonotype was found many times. The genes are TRBV29-1 and TRBJ1-2, with a tentative D call TRBD1 (6 bases). The V end was cut by 6 bases, the J end by 3 bases, with 11 bases between. The CDR3 is 12 amino acids. The germline CDR1 and CDR2 sequences are SQVTM and ANQGSEA. The CDR3 spells CSVSRTDYGYTF. CDR3 DNA sequence: TGCAGCGTCTCCCGGACAGACTATGGCTACACCTTC. Looking up the rest from reference TRBV29-1 and TRBJ1-2 gives the full variable domain: SAVISQKPSRDICQRGTSLTIQCQVDSQVTMMFWYRQQPGQSLTLIATANQGSEATYESGFVIDKFPISRPNLTFSTLTVSNMSPEDSSIYLCSVSRTDYGYTFGSGTRLTVV.

This clonotype was seen at least ten times. The rearrangement uses TRBV4-1 and TRBJ1-1; D ambiguous. Trimming left V 0 bases short and J 0 bases short, with 11 bases between. CDR3 size: 16 residues. Germline assignment: CDR1 MGHRA and CDR2 YSYEKL. CDR3 region: CASSQELGNMNTEAFF. The CDR3 DNA is TGCGCCAGCAGCCAAGAACTAGGGAATATGAACACTGAAGCTTTCTTT.

J is TRBJ2-3 and V is TRBV19; 8 nucleotides line up with TRBD2. The CDR3 contains 15 residues. After removal of 7 bases from V and 5 bases from J, the junction contained 11 bases not matched to a gene. Germline V gene data show CDR1 as LNHDA and CDR2 as SQIVND (reference sequence). The CDR3 region is CASNGGLVSEDTQYF. The CDR3 region has the DNA TGTGCCAGTAATGGGGGACTAGTGAGTGAAGATACGCAGTATTTT. Complete variable domain (other parts from reference TRBV19 and TRBJ2-3): DGGITQSPKYLFRKEGQNVTLSCEQNLNHDAMYWYRQDPGQGLRLIYYSQIVNDFQKGDIAEGYSVSREKKESFPLTVTSAQKNPTAFYLCASNGGLVSEDTQYFGPGTRLTVL.

This clonotype was observed many times. CDR3 nucleotide sequence: TGTGCCAGCAGTTACTCGGACACGGGGACCTACGAGCAGTACTTC. The encoded protein is CASSYSDTGTYEQYF. The chain recombines TRBV6-5 with TRBJ2-7; D may match TRBD1 or TRBD2 (5 bases each). The CDR3 covers 15 residues. Trimming cost V 0 bases and J 2 bases, with 11 bases left between them. Per the germline V gene, CDR1 is MNHEY and CDR2 is SVGAGI.

This clonotype occurred many times. The chain combines TRBV7-2 with TRBJ1-6, with D maybe TRBD1 (5 bases). The V gene's germline CDR1 is SGHTA and CDR2 FQGNSA. The ends were cut back, 3 bases at V and 5 bases at J, with 14 bases in the middle. CDR3 length: 16 residues. In DNA form, the CDR3 reads TGTGCCAGCAGCTTTGGAGTGCGACAGAATAATTCACCCCTCCACTTT. Translation gives CASSFGVRQNNSPLHF.